The rows below give T cell receptor beta chains drawn from one sample of a study of response to subunit inactivated influenza vaccine. One entry per CDR3 protein, called by TCRdb with MiXCR from the RT-PCR reads. The data contain hundreds of thousands of distinct CDR3 sequences, 12% of them singletons. Source: non-naive T cells sorted from PBMCs, taken less than 15 days before vaccination. These receptors were obtained from a man aged 50 to 60 who received an inactivated influenza vaccine. Each CDR3 is given with its conserved first and last residue. Each record gives: J gene, V gene, D gene, clone size, CDR3 protein, CDR3 DNA. The D gene is left open where the match is weak. The listing skips clone size in some rows; elsewhere it reads once, few, many or a size class.

TRBJ2-7 TRBV5-1 TRBD1 many CASSSGQGRYEQYF TGCGCCAGCAGCTCCGGACAGGGCCGCTACGAGCAGTACTTC
TRBJ2-5 TRBV20-1 TRBD2 . CSARRSSGRVQETQYF TGCAGTGCTAGAAGGTCTAGCGGGAGGGTCCAAGAGACCCAGTACTTC
TRBJ1-2 TRBV6-2/TRBV6-3 . . CASTRAVGGYTF TGTGCCAGCACACGGGCCGTGGGGGGCTACACCTTC
TRBJ2-4 TRBV20-1 TRBD2 . CSARDRGQREGLF TGCAGTGCTAGAGATCGAGGTCAGCGGGAGGGCCTCTTC
TRBJ2-7 TRBV24-1 . . CATSENSNYEQYF TGTGCCACCAGTGAGAACAGTAACTACGAGCAGTACTTC
TRBJ2-7 TRBV5-1 . few CASSLGHGVIEQYF TGCGCCAGCAGCTTGGGACACGGTGTCATAGAGCAGTACTTC
TRBJ2-1 TRBV3-1 . . CASSRQLGYNEQFF TGTGCCAGCAGCCGGCAGCTGGGCTACAATGAGCAGTTCTTC
TRBJ2-7 TRBV29-1 TRBD2 few CSVDSGRANEQYF TGCAGCGTAGATTCCGGGAGGGCCAACGAGCAGTACTTC
TRBJ1-1 TRBV5-5 . few CASSLLGTTGTEAFF TGTGCCAGCAGCTTGTTAGGGACAACGGGTACTGAAGCTTTCTTT
TRBJ1-2 TRBV7-8 . few CASSPRIDSNYGYTF TGTGCCAGCAGCCCACGAATAGACTCTAACTATGGCTACACCTTC
TRBJ2-3 TRBV12-3/TRBV12-4 TRBD2 . CASSSPTSGGSQYF TGTGCCAGCAGTTCCCCGACTAGCGGGGGATCGCAGTATTTT
TRBJ2-3 TRBV28 . . CASISAGTSTDTQYF TGTGCCAGCATCTCGGCAGGGACGAGCACAGATACGCAGTATTTT
TRBJ2-3 TRBV29-1 TRBD2 few CSVHGLVVDTQYF TGCAGCGTTCACGGACTAGTTGTAGATACGCAGTATTTT
TRBJ1-2 TRBV4-1 . many CASSQAPLQMGNYGYTF TGCGCCAGCAGCCAAGCCCCCTTACAGATGGGCAACTATGGCTACACCTTC
TRBJ2-1 TRBV27 . many CASKIGTVSYNEQFF TGTGCCAGCAAGATCGGGACGGTTTCCTACAATGAGCAGTTCTTC
TRBJ2-7 TRBV20-1 . few CSAREDYEQYF TGCAGTGCTAGAGAGGACTACGAGCAGTACTTC
TRBJ2-7 TRBV7-8 TRBD1 . CASSLGTGMREQYF TGTGCCAGCAGCTTAGGGACAGGGATGCGGGAGCAGTACTTC
TRBJ2-1 TRBV7-3 TRBD2 many CASSPGSGRALDEQFF TGTGCCAGCAGCCCCGGGAGCGGGAGGGCGTTGGATGAGCAGTTCTTC
TRBJ2-5 TRBV6-5 . many CASIPNRLQVTQGETQYF TGTGCCAGCATCCCAAACCGACTTCAAGTTACTCAAGGGGAGACCCAGTACTTC
TRBJ1-1 TRBV6-2/TRBV6-3 . . CASSYGRATEAFF TGTGCCAGCAGTTATGGCCGGGCCACTGAAGCTTTCTTT
TRBJ1-5 TRBV20-1 . . CSARGRGDQPQHF TGCAGTGCTAGAGGCCGGGGCGATCAGCCCCAGCATTTT
TRBJ2-5 TRBV10-3 . . CAISGGGRRAGAQQSQETQYF TGTGCCATCAGTGGCGGGGGTCGACGCGCGGGGGCCCAACAAAGCCAAGAGACCCAGTACTTC
TRBJ1-5 TRBV11-1 . . CAGSLVQGPSGNQPQHF TGTGCCGGCAGCTTAGTTCAGGGGCCTTCGGGCAATCAGCCCCAGCATTTT
TRBJ2-5 TRBV6-1 . few CASSEKFGQKETQYF TGTGCCAGCAGTGAAAAGTTTGGCCAGAAAGAGACCCAGTACTTC
TRBJ1-4 TRBV5-6 . . CGSSLSRSNEKLFF TGTGGCAGCAGCTTGAGCAGGTCTAATGAAAAACTGTTTTTT
TRBJ1-3 TRBV11-2 TRBD1 . CASSQQGFSGNTIYF TGTGCCAGCAGCCAACAGGGGTTTTCTGGAAACACCATATATTTT
TRBJ2-2 TRBV9 . few CASSVVGTTNTGELFF TGTGCCAGCAGCGTAGTTGGCACGACGAACACCGGGGAGCTGTTTTTT
TRBJ2-2 TRBV7-2 . many CASTQGTLKTGELFF TGTGCCAGCACACAGGGTACCCTTAAGACCGGGGAGCTGTTTTTT
TRBJ2-3 TRBV5-1 . few CASSAQRASTDTQYF TGCGCCAGCAGCGCACAGCGGGCGAGCACAGATACGCAGTATTTT
TRBJ1-5 TRBV12-3/TRBV12-4 TRBD1 few CASSRTGRNQPQHF TGTGCCAGCAGCCGGACAGGGCGCAATCAGCCCCAGCATTTT
TRBJ2-7 TRBV7-6 . . CASSLGGARVGEQYF TGTGCCAGCAGCTTAGGTGGGGCCAGGGTTGGCGAGCAGTACTTC
TRBJ2-1 TRBV5-1 TRBD1 . CASSTRTGSNNEQFF TGCGCCAGCAGCACCCGGACAGGGTCCAACAATGAGCAGTTCTTC
TRBJ1-6 TRBV18 . few CASSSDSPLHF TGTGCCAGCTCATCTGATTCACCCCTCCACTTT
TRBJ2-7 TRBV5-1 . many CASSTISTGSLSYEQYF TGCGCCAGCAGCACAATATCGACAGGTTCCCTCTCCTACGAGCAGTACTTC
TRBJ1-2 TRBV20-1 . few CSASIDGSTGYTF TGCAGTGCTAGCATCGATGGGAGCACTGGCTACACCTTC
TRBJ2-6 TRBV5-7 . . CASSSASKTWANVLTF TGTGCCAGCAGCTCGGCTAGTAAGACCTGGGCCAACGTCCTGACTTTC